The rows below give T cell receptor beta chains drawn from one sample of a study of blood T cell repertoires in COVID-19. TCRdb keeps only in-frame clones here, not all; method: immunoSEQ multiplex PCR. Of 150,000 to 200,000 clones listed, 75% to 90% are singletons. The source material was PBMCs or T cells enriched from blood (not recorded which). Receptors were obtained from a woman in her 30s who had recovered from COVID-19. Both conserved end residues are part of each CDR3. Fields, in order: D gene, V gene, clone size, J gene, CDR3 DNA, CDR3 protein. D genes are given only for firm matches. Size is stated for part of the rows, as once, few or many counts, or as a class when the clone is expanded.

d_gene: TRBD1; v_gene: TRBV27; abundance: .; j_gene: TRBJ1-2; CDR3nt: TGTGCCAGCAGTACCCTGACAGGGGGCGACTATGGCTACACCTTC; CDR3aa: CASSTLTGGDYGYTF
d_gene: .; v_gene: TRBV6-4; abundance: .; j_gene: TRBJ2-2; CDR3nt: TGTGCCAGCAGTGACGGGCGGGCCGCCGGGGAGCTGTTTTTT; CDR3aa: CASSDGRAAGELFF
d_gene: .; v_gene: TRBV5-3; abundance: .; j_gene: TRBJ2-1; CDR3nt: TGTGCCAGAACAACCGACGACAGCCACAATCACAATGAGCAGTTCTTC; CDR3aa: CARTTDDSHNHNEQFF
d_gene: TRBD1; v_gene: TRBV7-8; abundance: .; j_gene: TRBJ1-2; CDR3nt: TGTGCCAGCAGCTTCCCCGGGACAGGAGGGGCTAACTATGGCTACACCTTC; CDR3aa: CASSFPGTGGANYGYTF
d_gene: TRBD1; v_gene: TRBV7-2; abundance: .; j_gene: TRBJ1-6; CDR3nt: TGTGCCAGCAGCTTAGGCGACAGGGGGCATGATTCACCCCTCCACTTT; CDR3aa: CASSLGDRGHDSPLHF
d_gene: TRBD1; v_gene: TRBV6-5; abundance: .; j_gene: TRBJ1-4; CDR3nt: TGTGCCAGCAGCCGGGACAGGGAAGAAAAACTGTTTTTT; CDR3aa: CASSRDREEKLFF
d_gene: .; v_gene: TRBV6-2/TRBV6-3; abundance: .; j_gene: TRBJ1-5; CDR3nt: TGTGCCAGCAGCGCCATAAACTTATGGAGCAATCAGCCCCAGCATTTT; CDR3aa: CASSAINLWSNQPQHF
d_gene: .; v_gene: TRBV29-1; abundance: .; j_gene: TRBJ1-2; CDR3nt: TGCAGCGTTCACGCCCTCGGTAACGACTATGGCTACACCTTC; CDR3aa: CSVHALGNDYGYTF
d_gene: .; v_gene: TRBV6-5; abundance: .; j_gene: TRBJ2-2; CDR3nt: TGTGCCAGCAGTTTAGCCGGGGAGCTGTTTTTT; CDR3aa: CASSLAGELFF
d_gene: TRBD2; v_gene: TRBV19; abundance: .; j_gene: TRBJ2-7; CDR3nt: TGTGCCAGTAGTACCCAAGCGGGAGGGCTTGCCGAGCAGTACTTC; CDR3aa: CASSTQAGGLAEQYF
d_gene: .; v_gene: TRBV4-3; abundance: .; j_gene: TRBJ1-2; CDR3nt: TGCGCCAGCAGCCAAGGTCGGTTAAACTATGGCTACACCTTC; CDR3aa: CASSQGRLNYGYTF
d_gene: .; v_gene: TRBV28; abundance: once; j_gene: TRBJ1-3; CDR3nt: TGTGCCAGCAGTTTAATAAACTCTGGAAACACCATATATTTT; CDR3aa: CASSLINSGNTIYF
d_gene: .; v_gene: TRBV4-2; abundance: few; j_gene: TRBJ2-3; CDR3nt: TGTGCCAGCAGCCGGACCGGGAGCAAGAGGAAAGATACGCAGTATTTT; CDR3aa: CASSRTGSKRKDTQYF
d_gene: .; v_gene: TRBV6-6; abundance: .; j_gene: TRBJ1-1; CDR3nt: TGTGCCAGCACCCCTTCCGGCGGCATGAACACTGAAGCTTTCTTT; CDR3aa: CASTPSGGMNTEAFF
d_gene: .; v_gene: TRBV12-3/TRBV12-4; abundance: few; j_gene: TRBJ1-2; CDR3nt: TGTGCCAGCAGCCGGGGCTATGGCTACACCTTC; CDR3aa: CASSRGYGYTF
d_gene: .; v_gene: TRBV14; abundance: .; j_gene: TRBJ1-5; CDR3nt: TGTGCCAGCAGCCAAACGGGGGGAAGCAATCAGCCCCAGCATTTT; CDR3aa: CASSQTGGSNQPQHF
d_gene: TRBD1; v_gene: TRBV5-5; abundance: .; j_gene: TRBJ1-2; CDR3nt: TGTGCCAGCAGCTTGGAGGGGGCGGGTGGCTACACCTTC; CDR3aa: CASSLEGAGGYTF
d_gene: .; v_gene: TRBV2; abundance: .; j_gene: TRBJ1-6; CDR3nt: TGTGCCAGCAGGCTGGCGCTCCTAGAAGATTCACCCCTCCACTTT; CDR3aa: CASRLALLEDSPLHF
d_gene: .; v_gene: TRBV24-1; abundance: .; j_gene: TRBJ1-5; CDR3nt: TGTGCCACCACCCTACCGGGGGCCCAGCATTTT; CDR3aa: CATTLPGAQHF
d_gene: TRBD1; v_gene: TRBV18; abundance: .; j_gene: TRBJ1-1; CDR3nt: TGTGCCAGCTCGACAGGGGATTTGAACACTGAAGCTTTCTTT; CDR3aa: CASSTGDLNTEAFF